The next 24 T cell receptor beta chains were all read from a single sample in a study of blood T cell repertoires in COVID-19. Here immunoSEQ multiplex PCR was the method, and the copy in TCRdb shows in-frame clones only, minus some. Among roughly 200,000 clones, around four fifths were seen once, and the ten largest hold around 27%. Sequenced: peripheral blood. The receptor set was obtained from a man in his forties with acute or convalescent COVID-19.

The chain combines TRBV7-2 with TRBJ2-1, with D possibly matching TRBD2 (6 bases). V lost 4 bases and J 5 bases, leaving 9 bases between the germline ends. Germline-derived CDR1 and CDR2 are SGHTA and FQGNSA. This CDR3 spans 13 amino acids. The CDR3 loop is CASSWGLHNEQFF. CDR3 nucleotides: TGTGCCAGCAGCTGGGGACTTCACAATGAGCAGTTCTTC.

This clone was seen a handful of times. This chain links TRBV7-7 with TRBJ2-1; 9 nucleotides match TRBD2. V trimming: 5 bases; J trimming: 10 bases; junction bases outside the gene matches: 9. Germline V gene data show CDR1 as SSHAT and CDR2 as FNYEAQ (reference sequence). CDR3 size: 14 residues. CDR3 DNA sequence: TGTGCCAGCAGCCCCTATAACGCGGGAGGGGAGCAGTTCTTC. Residues: CASSPYNAGGEQFF.

CDR3 coding DNA: TGCGCCAGCAGCGATGGGACAGGGCGGACTGAAGCTTTCTTT. This codes for CASSDGTGRTEAFF. The gene calls are TRBV5-1 and TRBJ1-1; 9 positions match TRBD1. The CDR3 covers 14 residues. Germline V CDR1 and CDR2: SGHRS, YFSETQ. Trimming at V came to 4 bases and at J to 5 bases, leaving 6 bases not matched to a gene.

The chain joins TRBV30 to TRBJ2-1; TRBD2 agrees at 8 bases. V lost 1 base and J lost 8; bases outside the gene matches: 13. The CDR3 extends over 16 amino acids. From germline, CDR1 is GTSNPN and CDR2 SVGIG (reference sequence). The CDR3 protein is CAWSERGGLGRDEQFF. The CDR3, as DNA: TGTGCCTGGAGTGAAAGGGGGGGACTAGGTCGGGATGAGCAGTTCTTC.

On this clone: The same CDR3 is also encoded by other DNA sequences in this sample. The chain recombines TRBV18 with TRBJ1-1, with D possibly being TRBD1 (6 bases). Trimming stripped 3 bases from V and 0 bases from J, with 11 bases between. Germline assignment: CDR1 KGHSH and CDR2 LQKENI. The CDR3 is 15 residues long. The CDR3 here is CASSPRTEMNTEAFF. DNA of the CDR3: TGTGCCAGCTCACCGAGGACAGAAATGAACACTGAAGCTTTCTTT.

V and J are TRBV30 and TRBJ1-3; possibly TRBD1 for D (5 bases). Looked up from germline, CDR1 is GTSNPN and CDR2 is SVGIG (reference sequence). The ends were cut back, 0 bases at V and 4 bases at J, with 10 bases in the middle. This CDR3 contains 14 residues. The CDR3 bases are TGTGCCTGGAGTGTAGGGGTCTCGGGAAACACCATATATTTT. Residues: CAWSVGVSGNTIYF.

This chain uses TRBV3-1 (or the pseudogene TRBV3-2) with TRBJ1-2; 8 nucleotides line up with TRBD1. CDR3 length equals 13 residues. The V gene end was trimmed by 6 bases and the J gene end by 4 bases; junction bases not matched to a gene: 4. Germline V gene lookup returns CDR1 LGHDT and CDR2 YNNKEL (reference sequence). In DNA form, the CDR3 reads TGTGCCAGCAGTCGACAGGGGCCCTATGGCTACACCTTC. Translation: CASSRQGPYGYTF.

This clone has only a few counts. This chain joins TRBV6-5 and TRBJ2-7, with 9 bases that match TRBD1. The V gene end was trimmed by 6 bases and the J gene end by 7 bases; junction bases not matched to a gene: 13. The CDR3 totals 15 residues. Germline-derived CDR1 and CDR2 are MNHEY and SVGAGI. This CDR3 reads CASRDSGTGSLEQYF. The CDR3 DNA sequence: TGTGCCAGCAGGGACTCCGGGACAGGGTCCCTTGAGCAGTACTTC.

This chain links TRBV5-4 with TRBJ2-3; 14 bases line up with TRBD2. CDR3 size: 16 residues. CDR1 and CDR2 (germline): SGHNT, YYREEE (reference sequence). V shed 4 bases and J 5 bases; nucleotides not matched to a gene: 6. The CDR3 loop reads CASSAGLAGVGDTQYF. In DNA form, the CDR3 reads TGTGCCAGCAGCGCGGGACTAGCGGGAGTAGGAGATACGCAGTATTTT.

The chain has TRBV15 and TRBJ1-1, with a tentative D call TRBD1 (6 bases). There are 15 residues in the CDR3. Trimming took off 4 bases at V and 1 base at J, with 13 bases between the two ends. Germline lookup yields CDR1 LNHNV and CDR2 YYDKDF (reference sequence). This chain's CDR3 is CATSKRDTWNTEAFF. In nucleotides, the CDR3 is TGTGCCACCAGCAAAAGGGACACATGGAACACTGAAGCTTTCTTT.

This clone appeared a single time. One end of the junction varies from germline; a read error may be responsible. DNA for the CDR3: TGTGCCAGCAGCAAAGAGGTCGGGTCCCTCCACTTT. The encoded protein is CASSKEVGSLHF. The J gene is TRBJ1-6, the V gene TRBV3-1 (or the pseudogene TRBV3-2); the D is unclear. This CDR3 contains 12 residues. Germline-derived CDR1 and CDR2 are LGHDT and YNNKEL (reference sequence).

V usage is TRBV7-9 and J usage is TRBJ1-4; no firm D call. Germline CDR1 SEHNR, CDR2 FQNEAQ (reference sequence). The V gene lost 5 bases and the J gene lost 0 bases, with 13 bases spanning the gap. CDR3 length: 16 residues. The CDR3 sequence is CASSRHTSATNEKLFF. Written as DNA, the CDR3 is TGTGCCAGCAGCCGTCATACGTCAGCAACTAATGAAAAACTGTTTTTT.

The V and J genes are TRBV2 and TRBJ2-1, with a possible D match to TRBD2 (5 bases). The CDR3 totals 12 residues. Trimming took off 5 bases at V and 4 bases at J, with 6 bases between the two ends. Germline CDR1 is SNHLY and CDR2 is FYNNEI. CDR3 region: CASSTSYNEQFF. For the CDR3, the DNA is TGTGCCAGCAGTACTAGTTACAATGAGCAGTTCTTC.

The chain employs TRBV7-2 and TRBJ1-1; 7 bases align to TRBD1. V shed 0 bases, J shed 5 bases, and the junction held 3 bases outside the gene matches. The CDR3 length is 14 residues. Per the germline V gene, CDR1 is SGHTA and CDR2 is FQGNSA. CDR3 nucleotides: TGTGCCAGCAGCTTAGCAGCAGGGGGAACTGAAGCTTTCTTT. Translation gives CASSLAAGGTEAFF.

This chain joins TRBV29-1 and TRBJ2-3; 11 bases match TRBD2. Germline-derived CDR1 and CDR2 are SQVTM and ANQGSEA. The J segment lost 0 bases and the V segment lost 5 bases, leaving 4 bases of the junction unmatched. The CDR3 spans 15 residues. The CDR3 DNA is TGCAGCGTTAGACTAGCGGGAACGAGCACAGATACGCAGTATTTT. It translates to CSVRLAGTSTDTQYF.

This chain uses TRBV6-5 with TRBJ1-1; D is perhaps TRBD1 (5 bases). The CDR3 sequence is 15 residues long. Germline assignment: CDR1 MNHEY and CDR2 SVGAGI. V lost 5 bases and J 1 base, leaving 14 bases between the germline ends. The CDR3 here is CASSQTGWGNTEAFF. CDR3 sequence (DNA): TGTGCCAGCAGTCAAACAGGTTGGGGGAACACTGAAGCTTTCTTT.

By share, this clone ranks as medium-sized (0.01 to 0.1%). The chain is built from TRBV6-4 and TRBJ1-2; the match to TRBD1 covers 8 bases. The ends lost 0 bases at V and 6 bases at J; junction bases unmatched: 9. The CDR3 runs 16 residues. Per the germline V gene, CDR1 is MRHNA and CDR2 is SNTAGT. The CDR3 DNA sequence: TGTGCCAGCAGTGACTCGGAACAGGGGGGTGAGAATGGCTACACCTTC. Translating gives CASSDSEQGGENGYTF.

The genes are TRBV2 and TRBJ2-3; TRBD2 matches at 10 bases. Germline V CDR1 and CDR2: SNHLY, FYNNEI. V trimming: 6 bases; J trimming: 10 bases; junction bases outside the gene matches: 19. The CDR3 has 17 residues. The CDR3 spells CASRRTGVGTSEVAQYF. The CDR3 region has the DNA TGTGCCAGCAGAAGGACGGGTGTAGGGACTAGCGAAGTCGCGCAGTATTTT.

V is TRBV7-2 and J is TRBJ2-6; D is perhaps TRBD1 (6 bases). The CDR3 has 16 residues. Germline CDR1 reads SGHTA; CDR2 reads FQGNSA. V lost 8 bases, J lost 1 base, and 15 bases lay in between. This CDR3 is CASLRGSGSGANVLTF. The CDR3 DNA reads TGTGCCAGCCTCAGGGGTTCCGGATCTGGGGCCAACGTCCTGACTTTC.

The rearrangement links TRBV5-6 to TRBJ1-1; 9 bases agree with TRBD1. V gave up 0 bases and J gave up 5 bases; unmatched junction bases: 8. There are 16 residues in the CDR3. CDR1 and CDR2 from the germline V gene are SGHDT and YYEEEE. The CDR3 is CASSLETGGLRTEAFF. CDR3 nucleotides: TGTGCCAGCAGCTTGGAGACAGGGGGTCTAAGGACTGAAGCTTTCTTT.

This clone has only a few counts. The J gene is TRBJ2-5, the V gene TRBV4-1; D not certain. Between the trimmed V and J ends, which lost 1 base and 7 bases, there was a span of 19 bases. The germline V gene encodes CDR1 MGHRA and CDR2 YSYEKL. This CDR3 has 16 residues. CDR3 in amino acids: CASSQGGSSTFGTQYF. For the CDR3, the DNA is TGCGCCAGCAGCCAAGGCGGTTCCTCCACCTTTGGGACCCAGTACTTC.

This chain joins TRBV19 and TRBJ1-1, with 7 bases that match TRBD1. Germline-derived CDR1 and CDR2 are LNHDA and SQIVND (reference sequence). Losses at the gene ends were 5 bases for V and 0 bases for J; bases not matched to a gene: 6. CDR3 size: 15 residues. CDR3 DNA sequence: TGTGCCAGTAGTGCCGGGACAGACATGAACACTGAAGCTTTCTTT. Translated, it gives CASSAGTDMNTEAFF.

The chain links TRBV5-6 to TRBJ2-7, with D possibly matching TRBD2 (6 bases). The ends were cut back, 4 bases at V and 6 bases at J, with 11 bases in the middle. The CDR3 runs to 12 residues. CDR1 SGHDT and CDR2 YYEEEE come from the germline V gene. CDR3 in amino acids: CASSPGVAEQYF. CDR3 nucleotides: TGTGCCAGCAGCCCGGGAGTTGCCGAGCAGTACTTC.

The chain joins TRBV10-3 to TRBJ2-2; TRBD1 is a possible D gene (6 bases). Germline lookup yields CDR1 ENHRY and CDR2 SYGVKD. CDR3 length equals 17 residues. The germline V and J ends were trimmed by 3 bases and 2 bases, with 16 bases remaining between them. CDR3 coding DNA: TGTGCCATCAGTGACACACAGGGACGGATTAACACCGGGGAGCTGTTTTTT. Translated, it gives CAISDTQGRINTGELFF.